Listed below are T cell receptor beta chains from one sample, sequenced in a study of blood T cell repertoires in COVID-19. Method: immunoSEQ multiplex PCR; TCRdb's copy keeps in-frame clones and lacks some. The sample records 230,000 or so clones, around 75% being singletons. Source material: peripheral blood. All receptors derive from a human donor in a cohort sampled during active COVID-19. The CDR3 runs from the conserved cysteine through the conserved F or W. A D gene is named only where the DNA matches it firmly. Some rows mark clone size as missing; the rest say once, few, many or name a class of expanded clone.

CDR3nt,CDR3aa,d_gene,j_gene,v_gene,abundance
TGCGCCAGCAGCTTGGAGGGAGGTGGGAGCACTGAAGCTTTCTTT,CASSLEGGGSTEAFF,.,TRBJ1-1,TRBV5-1,.
TGTGCCAGCACCGCTTCCGGGGATAGCAATCAGCCCCAGCATTTT,CASTASGDSNQPQHF,.,TRBJ1-5,TRBV9,.
TGTGCCAGCAGCCCACTAGCGGGAGGGCCCCGTTACGAGCAGTACTTC,CASSPLAGGPRYEQYF,TRBD2,TRBJ2-7,TRBV7-2,once
TGTGCCAGCAGCCAAAATACGAGGGAAAAACTGTTTTTT,CASSQNTREKLFF,.,TRBJ1-4,TRBV3-1/TRBV3-2,.
TGTGCCAGCAGCGGACAGGGACAAGAGACCCAGTACTTC,CASSGQGQETQYF,TRBD1,TRBJ2-5,TRBV2,.
TGTGCCAGCGCAGTCCCCCCCTCCGGACACTCTGGAAACACCATATATTTT,CASAVPPSGHSGNTIYF,.,TRBJ1-3,TRBV28,.
TGTGCCAGCAGCTCCGGGAACACCGGGGAGCTGTTTTTT,CASSSGNTGELFF,.,TRBJ2-2,TRBV7-9,few
TGTGCCTGGAGATCGGGTCATGGCTACACCTTC,CAWRSGHGYTF,.,TRBJ1-2,TRBV30,.
TGTGCCACCAGCAGAGTGGGACAGACTAGCAATCAGCCCCAGCATTTT,CATSRVGQTSNQPQHF,TRBD1,TRBJ1-5,TRBV15,.
TGTGCCAGTTCGTCAAAAGGGAGCTCCTACGAGCAGTACTTC,CASSSKGSSYEQYF,.,TRBJ2-7,TRBV19,once
TGTGCCAGCAGCCCGTGGGGCCAGGGTATCTATGGCTACACCTTC,CASSPWGQGIYGYTF,.,TRBJ1-2,TRBV7-9,few
TGTGCCAGCAGTGCCGCTAGCGGGACAAACTACGAGCAGTACTTC,CASSAASGTNYEQYF,TRBD2,TRBJ2-7,TRBV2,few
TGTGCCAGCAGTCCGTCTCGACAGGGAGCCAGTGGGTACTTC,CASSPSRQGASGYF,TRBD1,TRBJ2-7,TRBV27,.
TGTGCCAGCAGCCCCTTTGGACGACCTTCGACTAGCGGGAAAGAGACCCAGTACTTC,CASSPFGRPSTSGKETQYF,TRBD2,TRBJ2-5,TRBV7-9,.
TGTGCCAGCAGTCCACCTTCCGGGACAGGGGGGCACGAGCAGTACTTC,CASSPPSGTGGHEQYF,TRBD1,TRBJ2-7,TRBV28,.
TGTGCCAGCAGTTTATCCGGGGTTTGGGCCCAGCATTTT,CASSLSGVWAQHF,.,TRBJ1-5,TRBV12-3/TRBV12-4,.
TGTGCCAGCAGATACCCCGGGGAAACAGATACGCAGTATTTT,CASRYPGETDTQYF,.,TRBJ2-3,TRBV7-2,.
TGTGCCAGCTCCTCGGGCCCACTAGCGGGAGTGACAGATACGCAGTATTTT,CASSSGPLAGVTDTQYF,TRBD2,TRBJ2-3,TRBV5-8,.
TGTGCCAGCAGTACTAGCTTGGAGACCCAGTACTTC,CASSTSLETQYF,.,TRBJ2-5,TRBV25-1,.
TGTGCCAGCAGCTTAGCGACCGTCGGTAAAGGGGGCGGAGCGAGAAACACCATATATTTT,CASSLATVGKGGGARNTIYF,TRBD1,TRBJ1-3,TRBV7-2,.
TGTGCCAGCAGTTACTCTAAAACAGGGTTTGACACTGAAGCTTTCTTT,CASSYSKTGFDTEAFF,.,TRBJ1-1,TRBV6-6,.
TGTGCCAGCAGCTTAGCGGGTCTGGAGTGGACCTACGAGCAGTACTTC,CASSLAGLEWTYEQYF,.,TRBJ2-7,TRBV7-8,.
TGTGCCAGCAGCTTAAGACTAGCGGGAGTCAAAGAGGAGACCCAGTACTTC,CASSLRLAGVKEETQYF,TRBD2,TRBJ2-5,TRBV7-8,.
TGTGCCAGCTCACCGGGGGCAGGGATTTCCGAGCAGTACTTC,CASSPGAGISEQYF,.,TRBJ2-7,TRBV18,.
TGTGCCAGCAGCCAAGAGGACAGGTCCTACGAGCAGTACTTC,CASSQEDRSYEQYF,TRBD1,TRBJ2-7,TRBV14,.
TGTGCCAGCAGTTCACACACAGATACGCAGTATTTT,CASSSHTDTQYF,.,TRBJ2-3,TRBV27,few
TGTGCCAGCAGCTTGGGTCTAGGCACCGGGGAGCTGTTTTTT,CASSLGLGTGELFF,.,TRBJ2-2,TRBV5-6,.
TGTGCCAGCAGTTTTCGGACAAACGCCTACGAGCAGTACTTC,CASSFRTNAYEQYF,.,TRBJ2-7,TRBV28,many
TGTGCCAGCAGCCAATTTGGAGCGGGAGCCTTCGGGGAGCAGTACTTC,CASSQFGAGAFGEQYF,TRBD2,TRBJ2-7,TRBV3-1/TRBV3-2,.
TGTGCCAGCAGCCCGGGGACAGGGTACGACACTGAAGCTTTCTTT,CASSPGTGYDTEAFF,TRBD1,TRBJ1-1,TRBV9,once
TGTGCCAGCAAAGAGAGCGGAGGGTGGGAAAAACTGTTTTTT,CASKESGGWEKLFF,.,TRBJ1-4,TRBV4-2,.
TGTGCCACCAGCAGAGATCAAACAGGATCCTACGAGCAGTACTTC,CATSRDQTGSYEQYF,.,TRBJ2-7,TRBV15,few
TGTGCCAGCAGTTTGGTGGGTAGCGGGAGCAACGAGCAGTACTTC,CASSLVGSGSNEQYF,TRBD2,TRBJ2-7,TRBV28,.
TGTGCCAGCAGCTTAACAGGGGGGGTCACCTACGAGCAGTACTTC,CASSLTGGVTYEQYF,.,TRBJ2-7,TRBV9,.
TGTGCCAGCAGTTTCCGCGCGGGGGGCCACGAGCAGTACTTC,CASSFRAGGHEQYF,TRBD2,TRBJ2-7,TRBV27,few
TGTGCCAGCAGTCCCGGGACACCCTTACAGCAGTACTTC,CASSPGTPLQQYF,.,TRBJ2-7,TRBV6-2/TRBV6-3,.